The 9 T cell receptor beta chains presented below share a single source sample, sequenced in a study of T cell responses to AZD1222 COVID-19 vaccine. The table came from immunoSEQ multiplex PCR; TCRdb's copy has only in-frame clones and leaves some out. This table holds 140,000 to 150,000 clones, roughly 92% found once. The material was peripheral blood, obtained on day 0 of AZD1222 vaccination. The receptors were sampled from an adult in good health.

Only one count was recorded for this clone. This CDR3 reads CASSSPGGNYGYTF. The CDR3 DNA reads as TGTGCCAGCAGTTCTCCCGGGGGTAACTATGGCTACACCTTC. This rearrangement joins TRBV27 to TRBJ1-2; D perhaps matches TRBD1 (5 bases). Between the trimmed V and J ends, which lost 4 bases and 1 base, there was a span of 10 bases. The V gene's germline CDR1 is MNHEY and CDR2 SMNVEV (reference sequence). This CDR3 contains 14 residues.

V is TRBV5-1 and J is TRBJ2-6; possible D gene TRBD1, 6 bases. The germline V gene has CDR1 SGHRS and CDR2 YFSETQ. This CDR3 has 17 residues. The ends were cut back, 2 bases at V and 2 bases at J, with 14 bases in the middle. The CDR3 reads CASSFSAGGPGANVLTF. CDR3 nucleotide sequence: TGCGCCAGCAGCTTCTCAGCTGGGGGCCCTGGGGCCAACGTCCTGACTTTC.

CDR3 in amino acids: CAISEMGNTIYF. Here the CDR3 DNA reads TGTGCCATCAGTGAGATGGGAAACACCATATATTTT. The chain carries TRBV10-3 and TRBJ1-3; D is unresolved. The germline CDR1 and CDR2 sequences are ENHRY and SYGVKD. The ends were cut back, 2 bases at V and 4 bases at J, with 3 bases in the middle. The CDR3 totals 12 residues.

V gene TRBV6-5 combines with J gene TRBJ1-1; D uncertain. Between the trimmed V and J ends, which lost 4 bases and 2 bases, there was a span of 14 bases. CDR1 MNHEY and CDR2 SVGAGI come from the germline V gene. This CDR3 contains 15 residues. For the CDR3, the DNA is TGTGCCAGCAGTTTCTCCGGGATGGCCAACACTGAAGCTTTCTTT. Encoded protein: CASSFSGMANTEAFF.

The J gene is TRBJ1-3, the V gene TRBV6-5; the D gene is possibly TRBD1 (5 bases). Germline assignment: CDR1 MNHEY and CDR2 SVGAGI. V was cut by 7 bases and J by 0 bases, with 13 bases left in between. CDR3 length: 15 amino acids. CDR3 amino acids: CASTSLGLSGNTIYF. CDR3 DNA sequence: TGTGCCAGCACTTCGCTGGGACTCTCTGGAAACACCATATATTTT.

The genes are TRBV3-1 (or the pseudogene TRBV3-2) and TRBJ1-2; 7 bases map to TRBD1. The CDR3 has 14 amino acids. After removal of 2 bases from V and 4 bases from J, the junction contained 4 bases not matched to a gene. The germline CDR1 and CDR2 sequences are LGHDT and YNNKEL (reference sequence). The CDR3: CASSQRDSRYGYTF. The CDR3 DNA reads as TGTGCCAGCAGCCAAAGGGACAGTCGCTATGGCTACACCTTC.

The chain is built from TRBV3-1 (or the pseudogene TRBV3-2) and TRBJ2-7, with 8 nucleotides matching TRBD1. Germline V gives CDR1 LGHDT, CDR2 YNNKEL (reference sequence). Trimming at V came to 4 bases and at J to 4 bases, leaving 15 bases not matched to a gene. CDR3 length equals 17 residues. CDR3 sequence reads: CASSPPAIRTGYYEQYF. DNA for the CDR3: TGTGCCAGCAGCCCTCCTGCCATTCGGACAGGGTATTACGAGCAGTACTTC.

This chain connects TRBV4-2 to TRBJ1-1; 8 positions match TRBD1. CDR3 length: 14 amino acids. V shed 4 bases and J 1 base; nucleotides not matched to a gene: 2. Germline V gene sequence: CDR1 LGHNA, CDR2 YNFKEQ. The CDR3 spells CASSPDRENTEAFF. DNA of the CDR3: TGTGCCAGCAGCCCGGACAGGGAGAACACTGAAGCTTTCTTT.

The chain carries TRBV3-1 (or the pseudogene TRBV3-2) and TRBJ2-1, with TRBD2 matching 9 bases. The CDR3 contains 21 residues. Germline loops: CDR1 LGHDT, CDR2 YNNKEL (reference sequence). Trimming at V came to 0 bases and at J to 6 bases, leaving 21 bases not matched to a gene. CDR3 bases: TGTGCCAGCAGCCAAGAGTGGTGTGTATCTAGCGGGATGGGTTGTGGCAATGAGCAGTTCTTC. As protein: CASSQEWCVSSGMGCGNEQFF.